This T cell receptor (beta chain) emerged from a study of human T cells and chemical hapten exposure. Germline CDR1 and CDR2: MNHNS and SASEGT. V was pared by 0 bases and J by 11 bases, with 16 bases between. This CDR3 is built from 14 residues. The time point was: patch test 1, 2 weeks after DPC sensitization. Indicated treatment: therapeutic diphenylcyclopropenone sensitization with weekly scalp DPC. Each patch-test visit's blood sample preceded patch application. Within the library, unique molecular identifiers were attached to each individual cDNA molecule. TCRdb passed the RACE reads through MiXCR, listing each CDR3 protein once. The sample includes 300,000 to 400,000 distinct CDR3 sequences, around 7% of them seen just once. In the case of this clonotype: Its antigen is undetermined.

Study outcomes and limitations: The presence of alopecia in the donors means their immune response may differ from healthy people's.

The input for sequencing was whole blood, taken in connection with sensitization to the hapten diphenylcyclopropenone (DPC). The receptor comes from a woman under 30 with alopecia areata. Some clones in this sample may be carry-over from other donors' samples. V gene TRBV6-1 combines with J gene TRBJ1-1; D uncertain. As DNA, the CDR3 is TGTGCCAGCAGTGAAGCGCAAGGCAGCCGGCGGGCTTTCTTT. It is translated as CASSEAQGSRRAFF.